The 30 T cell receptor beta chains below all came from one sample that was sequenced in a study of beta chain features in type 1 diabetes. The authors reverse transcribed all of the isolated RNA, so sequencing captured expressed TCRB transcripts. The table came from immunoSEQ multiplex PCR; TCRdb's copy has only in-frame clones and leaves some out. The sample consists of some 220,000 clones, under 13% of them appearing once. The sequencing sample was made of central memory CD4+ T cells from blood. The receptors were gathered from a man younger than 35 in good health.

There are many counts of this clone. The genes are TRBV7-2 and TRBJ2-3; the D is unclear. V lost 1 base, J lost 1 base, and 6 bases lay in between. The germline CDR1 and CDR2 sequences are SGHTA and FQGNSA. The CDR3 is 14 amino acids. The CDR3 coding sequence is TGTGCCAGCAGCTTAGGGCTTGGCACAGATACGCAGTATTTT. It specifies CASSLGLGTDTQYF.

The chain is built from TRBV6-5 and TRBJ2-1; possibly TRBD2 for D (6 bases). CDR1 MNHEY and CDR2 SVGAGI come from the germline V gene. This CDR3 is 13 amino acids long. V lost 6 bases and J lost 9, with 15 bases in between. As DNA, the CDR3 is TGTGCCAGCAGCCGGGGAGGATCGGGTGAGCAGTTCTTC. This sequence encodes CASSRGGSGEQFF.

This clone was counted at least ten times. The chain combines TRBV2 with TRBJ2-7; 11 bases line up with TRBD1. J gave up 5 bases and V 6 bases, and 9 bases lay outside the gene matches. The CDR3 length is 15 residues. The V gene's germline CDR1 is SNHLY and CDR2 FYNNEI. CDR3 nucleotide sequence: TGTGCCAGCAGCGAGGACAGGGGGCTGAGGAACGAGCAGTACTTC. It specifies CASSEDRGLRNEQYF.

This clone was picked up a small number of times. The rearrangement joins TRBV4-3 to TRBJ2-3, with D perhaps matching TRBD2 (6 bases). Germline V CDR1 and CDR2: LGHNA, YSLEER. This CDR3 comprises 14 residues. V gave up 2 bases and J gave up 2 bases, with 8 bases separating them. In DNA form, the CDR3 reads TGCGCCAGCAGCCAACGGGACTTCACAGATACGCAGTATTTT. As protein: CASSQRDFTDTQYF.

The chain couples TRBV6-5 to TRBJ2-1; TRBD2 is a possible D gene (6 bases). This CDR3 has 15 residues. Per germline, CDR1 MNHEY and CDR2 SVGAGI. Trimming cost V 6 bases and J 12 bases, with 24 bases left between them. This CDR3 is CASRSAGTPRSAQFF. CDR3 sequence (DNA): TGTGCCAGCAGATCCGCCGGGACTCCCAGGTCGGCGCAGTTCTTC.

V usage is TRBV9 and J usage is TRBJ2-7; D remains ambiguous. Deletions cut 2 bases from V and 4 bases from J, with 16 bases between. CDR1 is SGDLS, CDR2 YYNGEE, per germline. The CDR3 is made up of 15 amino acids. DNA for the CDR3: TGTGCCAGCAGCGTTTCCCCATCTCGAGAGTACGAGCAGTACTTC. Translated: CASSVSPSREYEQYF.

The chain has TRBV30 and TRBJ1-2; D gene ambiguous. Germline values: CDR1 GTSNPN, CDR2 SVGIG (reference sequence). Trimming cost V 4 bases and J 7 bases, with 16 bases left between them. The CDR3 extends over 13 amino acids. CDR3 nucleotides: TGTGCCTGGACCCAACGGGCGGACGGTGGCTACACCTTC. Translating it yields CAWTQRADGGYTF.

The chain couples TRBV20-1 to TRBJ2-2; D is unclear. The CDR3 spans 11 residues. Germline-derived CDR1 and CDR2 are DFQATT and SNEGSKA (reference sequence). CDR3 sequence reads: CSAKTRGELFF. CDR3 nucleotide sequence: TGCAGCGCAAAGACCCGCGGGGAGCTGTTTTTT.

This clone was picked up many times. The chain couples TRBV19 to TRBJ2-5; TRBD2 might be the D (5 bases). The CDR3 runs to 11 residues. Trimming took off 3 bases at V and 10 bases at J, with 9 bases between the two ends. Germline CDR1 and CDR2: LNHDA and SQIVND (reference sequence). The CDR3 DNA reads as TGTGCCAGTAGTATTTCGGGAAACCAGTACTTC. As protein: CASSISGNQYF.

V and J are TRBV5-4 and TRBJ1-2, with TRBD1 matching over 10 bases. The junction had 4 bases not matched to a gene; V was cut back by 1 base and J by 4 bases. This CDR3 is built from 15 residues. Per the germline V gene, CDR1 is SGHNT and CDR2 is YYREEE (reference sequence). The CDR3 spells CASSLQDRGSYGYTF. CDR3 nucleotides: TGTGCCAGCAGCTTGCAGGACAGGGGGTCCTATGGCTACACCTTC.

The table lists this clone with a few counts. The chain carries TRBV7-9 and TRBJ2-7; a possible D gene is TRBD2 (5 bases). The V end lost 3 bases, the J end lost 6 bases, and 12 bases lay between the germline ends. The germline V gene encodes CDR1 SEHNR and CDR2 FQNEAQ (reference sequence). The CDR3 is 13 residues long. CDR3 sequence (DNA): TGTGCCAGCAGCTTTGGTCCTGGAGGCGAGCAGTACTTC. Amino acid sequence: CASSFGPGGEQYF.

This clone was seen a few times. V and J are TRBV7-9 and TRBJ1-1; D uncertain. Germline-derived CDR1 and CDR2 are SEHNR and FQNEAQ (reference sequence). The CDR3 contains 11 residues. The V gene lost 10 bases and the J gene lost 3 bases, with 9 bases spanning the gap. The CDR3 DNA is TGTGCCACCCGGCGACACACTGAAGCTTTCTTT. Protein sequence: CATRRHTEAFF. Full variable domain (remainder filled in from reference TRBV7-9 and TRBJ1-1): DTGVSQNPRHKITKRGQNVTFRCDPISEHNRLYWYRQTLGQGPEFLTYFQNEAQLEKSRLLSDRFSAERPKGSFSTLEIQRTEQGDSAMYLCATRRHTEAFFGQGTRLTVV.

The V call is TRBV18, the J call TRBJ1-4; TRBD1 aligns across 7 bases. Trimming at V came to 4 bases and at J to 0 bases, leaving 2 bases not matched to a gene. This CDR3 comprises 15 residues. Germline V gene lookup returns CDR1 KGHSH and CDR2 LQKENI. CDR3 nucleotides: TGTGCCAGCTCACTGGGGACAGCAACTAATGAAAAACTGTTTTTT. Translating it yields CASSLGTATNEKLFF.

The chain combines TRBV28 with TRBJ2-7, with TRBD2 matching over 7 bases. Unmatched junction bases numbered 4, after V lost 2 bases and J lost 9 bases. CDR1 is MDHEN and CDR2 is SYDVKM in the germline V gene. The CDR3 covers 12 residues. In DNA form, the CDR3 reads TGTGCCAGCAGTTTAGGGGAGGGCCGGCAGTACTTC. As protein: CASSLGEGRQYF. The entire variable domain, with the rest obtained from reference TRBV28 and TRBJ2-7, is as follows: DVKVTQSSRYLVKRTGEKVFLECVQDMDHENMFWYRQDPGLGLRLIYFSYDVKMKEKGDIPEGYSVSREKKERFSLILESASTNQTSMYLCASSLGEGRQYFGPGTRLTVT.

V usage is TRBV10-3 and J usage is TRBJ1-3, with D perhaps TRBD1 (6 bases). Germline V gene sequence: CDR1 ENHRY, CDR2 SYGVKD. Deletions cut 4 bases from V and 0 bases from J, with 13 bases between. The CDR3 is 16 amino acids. As DNA, the CDR3 is TGTGCCATCAGTGGGGGACACGCAGACTCTGGAAACACCATATATTTT. It specifies CAISGGHADSGNTIYF.

This clone was detected a few times. V and J are TRBV5-1 and TRBJ2-2, with D possibly called TRBD1 or TRBD2 (5 bases each). This CDR3 contains 15 residues. Germline V gene sequence: CDR1 SGHRS, CDR2 YFSETQ. Between the trimmed V and J ends, which lost 5 bases and 4 bases, there was a span of 15 bases. The chain's CDR3 is CASRFPGPSTGELFF. The CDR3 nucleotides read TGCGCCAGCAGATTCCCGGGACCGAGCACCGGGGAGCTGTTTTTT. Based on the CDR3 plus reference TRBV5-1 and TRBJ2-2, the full variable domain is KAGVTQTPRYLIKTRGQQVTLSCSPISGHRSVSWYQQTPGQGLQFLFEYFSETQRNKGNFPGRFSGRQFSNSRSEMNVSTLELGDSALYLCASRFPGPSTGELFFGEGSRLTVL.

This clone was counted ten times or more. V is TRBV29-1 and J is TRBJ2-5, with 8 bases matching TRBD2. The CDR3 spans 15 residues. Germline CDR1 and CDR2: SQVTM and ANQGSEA. Trimming removed 7 bases from V and 4 bases from J; junction bases left unmatched: 14. CDR3 sequence (DNA): TGCAGCGCAGACCGGGCCCCCGGGAGGGGAGAGACCCAGTACTTC. Its translation is CSADRAPGRGETQYF.

This clone was recorded at least ten times. The CDR3 spells CASSYLAGSRPYEQYF. CDR3 sequence (DNA): TGTGCCAGCAGCTATCTAGCGGGCAGCAGACCCTACGAGCAGTACTTC. J is TRBJ2-7 and V is TRBV7-2; TRBD2 agrees at 8 bases. Germline CDR1 and CDR2: SGHTA and FQGNSA. The CDR3 spans 16 residues. With V trimmed by 4 bases and J by 2 bases, 10 bases remained unmatched. The whole variable domain, remainder taken from reference TRBV7-2 and TRBJ2-7, is GAGVSQSPSNKVTEKGKDVELRCDPISGHTALYWYRQSLGQGLEFLIYFQGNSAPDKSGLPSDRFSAERTGGSVSTLTIQRTQQEDSAVYLCASSYLAGSRPYEQYFGPGTRLTVT.

This clone was detected only a few times. V usage is TRBV30 and J usage is TRBJ2-3; D gene ambiguous. The V end was cut by 5 bases, the J end by 6 bases, with 12 bases between. The CDR3 sequence is 12 residues long. Germline values: CDR1 GTSNPN, CDR2 SVGIG (reference sequence). This chain's CDR3 is CAWSRSSDTQYF. CDR3 sequence (DNA): TGTGCCTGGTCCCGGAGTTCGGATACGCAGTATTTT.

This clone appeared a few times. The chain couples TRBV5-1 to TRBJ1-3; D might be TRBD1 (5 bases). Germline CDR1 SGHRS, CDR2 YFSETQ. V lost 0 bases, J lost 0 bases, and 10 bases lay in between. This CDR3 region has 16 residues. Here the CDR3 DNA reads TGCGCCAGCAGCTTGGCCGGGACGGTCTCTGGAAACACCATATATTTT. Its protein is CASSLAGTVSGNTIYF.

In this sample, this clone turned up many times. This chain uses TRBV27 with TRBJ2-4, with 12 bases aligning to TRBD2. J was trimmed by 6 bases and V by 1 base; bases with no gene match: 7. CDR1 is MNHEY and CDR2 is SMNVEV in the germline V gene (reference sequence). The CDR3 is 17 residues long. CDR3 coding DNA: TGTGCCAGCAGTTTATTGCCTAGCGGGAGGGTGGTAAACATTCAGTACTTC. As protein: CASSLLPSGRVVNIQYF.

This clone turned up a few times. A read error is the likely source, as a far larger clone sits one nucleotide away. V gene TRBV25-1 combines with J gene TRBJ2-6; D is undetermined. This CDR3 has 15 amino acids. V was shortened by 1 base and J by 2 bases, with 6 bases between the two germline ends. The V gene's germline CDR1 is MGHDK and CDR2 SYGVNS. The CDR3 coding sequence is TGTGCCAGCAGTGAATCTGGGGCTGGGGCCAACGTCCTGACTTTC. Its protein is CASSESGAGANVLTF.

This clone appeared many times. The chain is built from TRBV7-9 and TRBJ2-1; D is uncertain. The CDR3 totals 11 residues. V lost 7 bases to trimming and J lost 3 bases, with 4 bases between them. From germline, CDR1 is SEHNR and CDR2 FQNEAQ (reference sequence). The CDR3 DNA reads TGTGCCAGCACCGACTACAATGAGCAGTTCTTC. It translates to CASTDYNEQFF.

The chain joins TRBV29-1 to TRBJ2-3; 10 bases fit TRBD2. This CDR3 has 13 amino acids. Germline values: CDR1 SQVTM, CDR2 ANQGSEA. The V segment lost 7 bases and the J segment 3 bases; nucleotides outside the gene matches: 4. This chain's CDR3 is CSGRLAGTDTQYF. In nucleotides, the CDR3 is TGCAGCGGCCGACTAGCGGGTACAGATACGCAGTATTTT.

The chain uses TRBV7-9 and TRBJ2-1; TRBD2 might be the D (5 bases). Germline CDR1 SEHNR, CDR2 FQNEAQ (reference sequence). The ends were cut back, 3 bases at V and 10 bases at J, with 19 bases in the middle. The CDR3 covers 15 residues. The CDR3 DNA follows: TGTGCCAGCAGCTTCGACTATTCCGTTGGAGGCGAGCAGTTCTTC. This encodes CASSFDYSVGGEQFF.

Only a few counts were recorded for this clone. CDR3: CASSQDTSDTQYF. The CDR3 region has the DNA TGTGCCAGCAGCCAGGACACTTCAGATACGCAGTATTTT. V usage is TRBV14 and J usage is TRBJ2-3; tentative D call: TRBD1 (5 bases). Germline V gene data show CDR1 as SGHDN and CDR2 as FVKESK. Trimming cost V 3 bases and J 4 bases, with 8 bases left between them. The CDR3 loop spans 13 amino acids.

This clone was found many times. This chain connects TRBV7-3 to TRBJ2-2; D might be TRBD1 (6 bases). V lost 1 base and J lost 2, with 14 bases in between. Germline V gene sequence: CDR1 SGHTA, CDR2 FQGTGA. The CDR3 loop spans 17 amino acids. CDR3 coding DNA: TGTGCCAGCAGCTTAAATGTGGGGACACCTAACACCGGGGAGCTGTTTTTT. It encodes CASSLNVGTPNTGELFF.

This clone showed up just a few times. The chain has TRBV9 and TRBJ2-1; D is unclear. With 6 bases removed from V and 8 bases from J, the gap between germline ends came to 24 bases. The CDR3 runs to 16 residues. Per the germline V gene, CDR1 is SGDLS and CDR2 is YYNGEE. CDR3 loop: CASNPYLELGIHEQFF. The CDR3 DNA reads TGTGCCAGCAACCCCTATCTGGAGCTTGGGATCCATGAGCAGTTCTTC.

The sample holds a few counts of this clone. The gene calls are TRBV27 and TRBJ1-5; 11 bases map to TRBD1. V dropped 6 bases and J dropped 3; count of bases not matched to a gene: 1. Germline CDR1 reads MNHEY; CDR2 reads SMNVEV (reference sequence). This CDR3 spans 14 amino acids. In DNA form, the CDR3 reads TGTGCCAGCAGGGACAGGGGGCTCAATCAGCCCCAGCATTTT. Protein product: CASRDRGLNQPQHF.

This rearrangement joins TRBV15 to TRBJ2-7, with D maybe TRBD2 (6 bases). The CDR3 runs to 15 residues. The germline V gene has CDR1 LNHNV and CDR2 YYDKDF (reference sequence). V lost 0 bases, J lost 5 bases, and 14 bases lay in between. As DNA, the CDR3 is TGTGCCACCAGCAGAGATCTTCCTAGCGACGACGAGCAGTACTTC. As protein: CATSRDLPSDDEQYF. Looking up the rest from reference TRBV15 and TRBJ2-7 gives the full variable domain: DAMVIQNPRYQVTQFGKPVTLSCSQTLNHNVMYWYQQKSSQAPKLLFHYYDKDFNNEADTPDNFQSRRPNTSFCFLDIRSPGLGDTAMYLCATSRDLPSDDEQYFGPGTRLTVT.